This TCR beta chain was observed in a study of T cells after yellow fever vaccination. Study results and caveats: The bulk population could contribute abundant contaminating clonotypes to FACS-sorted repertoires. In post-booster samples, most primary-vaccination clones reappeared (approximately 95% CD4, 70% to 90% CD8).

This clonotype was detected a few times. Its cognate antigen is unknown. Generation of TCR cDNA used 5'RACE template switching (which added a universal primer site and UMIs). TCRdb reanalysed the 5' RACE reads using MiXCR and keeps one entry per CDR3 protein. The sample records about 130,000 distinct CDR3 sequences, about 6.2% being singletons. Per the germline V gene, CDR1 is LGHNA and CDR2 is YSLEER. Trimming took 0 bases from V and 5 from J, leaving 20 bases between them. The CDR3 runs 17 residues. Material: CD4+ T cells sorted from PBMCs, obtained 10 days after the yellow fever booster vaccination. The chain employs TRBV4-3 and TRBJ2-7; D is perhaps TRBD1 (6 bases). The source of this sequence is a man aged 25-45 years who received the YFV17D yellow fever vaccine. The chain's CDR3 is CASSQDPPGTLRDEQYF. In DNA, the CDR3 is TGCGCCAGCAGCCAAGATCCCCCCGGGACACTGAGAGACGAGCAGTACTTC.